A selection of T cell receptor beta chains follows, all from one sample in a study of cytomegalovirus exposure and HLA in healthy donors. Profiling relied on immunoSEQ multiplex PCR, and the TCRdb table lists in-frame clones only, not all of them. The table includes 90,000 to 150,000 clones, 88% detected once. Sample: PBMCs. These receptors were obtained from a woman between 18 and 29 years old in good health and CMV-seropositive. Both conserved end residues are trimmed from each CDR3. Each record gives: V gene, J gene, CDR3 protein.

v_call: TRBV7-2
j_call: TRBJ2-7
cdr3_aa: ASSLGSGREVSYEQY

v_call: TRBV2
j_call: TRBJ1-2
cdr3_aa: ASRLSRGYT

v_call: TRBV19
j_call: TRBJ1-1
cdr3_aa: ASSDSIEAF

v_call: TRBV6-5
j_call: TRBJ2-2
cdr3_aa: ASSPQTGGTGELF

v_call: TRBV5-6
j_call: TRBJ2-3
cdr3_aa: ASSLFITDTQY

v_call: TRBV11-2
j_call: TRBJ2-7
cdr3_aa: ASSQTSGQGYEQY

v_call: TRBV27
j_call: TRBJ2-7
cdr3_aa: ASSPRQYYEQY

v_call: TRBV19
j_call: TRBJ2-1
cdr3_aa: ASSIKLLNNEQF

v_call: TRBV30
j_call: TRBJ1-1
cdr3_aa: AWSPPEATEAF

v_call: TRBV9
j_call: TRBJ1-2
cdr3_aa: ASSVGAQGDGYT

v_call: TRBV5-4
j_call: TRBJ2-1
cdr3_aa: ASSLNLDEQF

v_call: TRBV18
j_call: TRBJ1-1
cdr3_aa: ASSALGDTEAF

v_call: TRBV5-4
j_call: TRBJ2-3
cdr3_aa: ASSDAGGSTDTQY

v_call: TRBV7-6
j_call: TRBJ2-3
cdr3_aa: ASSLSPGVDTQY

v_call: TRBV7-9
j_call: TRBJ2-3
cdr3_aa: ASSLTSGGTSTDTQY

v_call: TRBV18
j_call: TRBJ1-1
cdr3_aa: ASSLGQIMNTEAF

v_call: TRBV5-1
j_call: TRBJ2-2
cdr3_aa: ASSLGRVGSGELF

v_call: TRBV30
j_call: TRBJ2-5
cdr3_aa: AWSRGKQETQY

v_call: TRBV6-5
j_call: TRBJ1-1
cdr3_aa: ASSYSGVRTTEAF

v_call: TRBV14
j_call: TRBJ2-7
cdr3_aa: ASSQGGEVAYEQY

v_call: TRBV4-1
j_call: TRBJ1-3
cdr3_aa: ASSQVQGARGNTIY

v_call: TRBV9
j_call: TRBJ1-1
cdr3_aa: ASSRVQGREVTEAF

v_call: TRBV6-6
j_call: TRBJ1-1
cdr3_aa: ASSLRQYTEAF

v_call: TRBV4-1
j_call: TRBJ1-5
cdr3_aa: ASSQGSRQTSNQPQH

v_call: TRBV5-4
j_call: TRBJ1-2
cdr3_aa: ASSLPGQGADNYGYT

v_call: TRBV7-9
j_call: TRBJ1-5
cdr3_aa: ASSLLGGGNQPQH

v_call: TRBV27
j_call: TRBJ2-6
cdr3_aa: ASSPRGSGANVLT

v_call: TRBV4-3
j_call: TRBJ1-2
cdr3_aa: ASSQERGFGGYT